The next 2 T cell receptor beta chains were all read from a single sample in a study of blood T cell repertoires in COVID-19. Method: immunoSEQ multiplex PCR; TCRdb's copy keeps in-frame clones and lacks some. The sample includes 120,000 or so clones, 65% to 90% of them seen just once. Sequencing input: peripheral blood. The receptor set was obtained from an elderly man with active or convalescent COVID-19.

The chain joins TRBV2 to TRBJ2-3, with 10 bases aligning to TRBD2. Germline assignment: CDR1 SNHLY and CDR2 FYNNEI. This CDR3 spans 19 amino acids. The V gene end was trimmed by 6 bases and the J gene end by 7 bases; junction bases not matched to a gene: 22. CDR3: CASRPTSGTTSQSPNTQYF. CDR3 coding DNA: TGTGCCAGCAGGCCAACTAGCGGGACGACCTCACAATCGCCAAATACGCAGTATTTT.

The sample holds a few counts of this clone. This rearrangement joins TRBV28 to TRBJ1-5; a possible D gene is TRBD1 (5 bases). The CDR3 has 15 residues. V was trimmed by 5 bases and J by 7 bases, leaving 18 bases between them. Germline V gene data show CDR1 as MDHEN and CDR2 as SYDVKM. CDR3 nucleotides: TGTGCCAGCAGTCCCCGGGGCGGGGTTGTACAGCCCCAGCATTTT. This translates into CASSPRGGVVQPQHF.